This TCR beta chain was found in a study of cytomegalovirus exposure and HLA in healthy donors. Study outcomes and limitations: CMV antigen specificity was confirmed in vitro for three CMV-associated chains. Reportedly, cytomegalovirus status was diagnosed with high sensitivity and specificity. Generally TCR sequences proved uncommon, though certain public TCRs appeared in numerous donors.

Looked up from germline, CDR1 is SNHLY and CDR2 is FYNNEI. The CDR3 runs 13 residues. Trimming left V 2 bases short and J 4 bases short, with 6 bases between. A word on this clone: Its cognate antigen is unknown.

Repertoires were generated with immunoSEQ multiplex PCR, while TCRdb's copy carries only in-frame clones and drops some. The sample shows approximately 72,000 clones, roughly 92% of them seen only once. This TCR derives from a woman aged 18-35 years in good health and CMV-seronegative. Sequenced: PBMCs. The chain recombines TRBV2 with TRBJ2-4; D is unclear. CDR3 residues: CASSELQKNIQYF. In DNA, the CDR3 is TGTGCCAGCAGTGAACTGCAGAAAAACATTCAGTACTTC.